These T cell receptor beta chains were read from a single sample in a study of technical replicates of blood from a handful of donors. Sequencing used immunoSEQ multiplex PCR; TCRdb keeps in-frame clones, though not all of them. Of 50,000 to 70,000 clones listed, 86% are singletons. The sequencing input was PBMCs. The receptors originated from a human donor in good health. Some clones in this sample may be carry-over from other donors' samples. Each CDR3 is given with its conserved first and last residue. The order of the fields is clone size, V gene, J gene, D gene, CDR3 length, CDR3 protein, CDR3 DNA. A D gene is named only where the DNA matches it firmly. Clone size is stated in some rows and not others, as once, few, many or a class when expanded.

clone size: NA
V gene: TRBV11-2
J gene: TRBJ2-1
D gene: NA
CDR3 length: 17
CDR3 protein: CASSRKYRISSYNEQFF
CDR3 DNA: TGTGCCAGCAGCCGAAAATACAGGATCAGCTCCTACAATGAGCAGTTCTTC

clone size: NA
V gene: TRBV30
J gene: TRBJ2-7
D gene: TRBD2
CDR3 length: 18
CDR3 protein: CAWSVRGLAGGPVHEQYF
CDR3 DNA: TGTGCCTGGAGTGTACGGGGACTAGCGGGAGGGCCAGTACACGAGCAGTACTTC

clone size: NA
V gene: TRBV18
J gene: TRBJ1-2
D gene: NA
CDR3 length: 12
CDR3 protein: CASSPSNYGYTF
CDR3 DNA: TGTGCCAGCTCACCGTCAAACTATGGCTACACCTTC

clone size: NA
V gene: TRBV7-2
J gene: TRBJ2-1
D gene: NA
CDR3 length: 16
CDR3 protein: CASSPAGGPVGDEQFF
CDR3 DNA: TGTGCCAGCAGCCCGGCCGGGGGGCCCGTGGGTGATGAGCAGTTCTTC

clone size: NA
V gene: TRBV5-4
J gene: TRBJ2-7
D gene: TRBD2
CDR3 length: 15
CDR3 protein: CASSHGTKGGFEQYF
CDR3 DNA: TGTGCCAGCAGTCATGGGACTAAGGGAGGCTTCGAGCAGTACTTC

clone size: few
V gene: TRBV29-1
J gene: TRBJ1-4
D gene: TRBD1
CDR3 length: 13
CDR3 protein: CSVATGGLEKLFF
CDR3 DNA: TGCAGCGTCGCGACAGGGGGCCTTGAAAAACTGTTTTTT

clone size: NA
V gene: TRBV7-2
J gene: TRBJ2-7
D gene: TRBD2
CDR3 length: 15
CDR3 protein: CASSLGTSGTYEQYF
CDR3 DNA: TGTGCCAGCAGCCTAGGGACTAGCGGCACCTACGAGCAGTACTTC

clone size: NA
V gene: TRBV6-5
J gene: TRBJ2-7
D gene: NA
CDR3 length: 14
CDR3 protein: CASRRDTRSYEQYF
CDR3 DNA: TGTGCCAGCAGACGGGACACACGGAGCTACGAGCAGTACTTC

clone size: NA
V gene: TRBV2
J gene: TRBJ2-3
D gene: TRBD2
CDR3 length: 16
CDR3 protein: CASSEGLAGITDTQYF
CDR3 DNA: TGTGCCAGCAGTGAAGGGCTAGCGGGGATCACAGATACGCAGTATTTT

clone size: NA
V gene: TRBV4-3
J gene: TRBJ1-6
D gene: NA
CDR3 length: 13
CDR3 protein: CASSQEANSPLHF
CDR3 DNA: TGCGCCAGCAGCCAAGAGGCAAATTCACCCCTCCACTTT

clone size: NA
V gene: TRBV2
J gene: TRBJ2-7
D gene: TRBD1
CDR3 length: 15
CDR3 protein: CASSASQGALYEQYF
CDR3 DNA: TGTGCCAGCAGTGCATCGCAGGGGGCTCTATACGAGCAGTACTTC

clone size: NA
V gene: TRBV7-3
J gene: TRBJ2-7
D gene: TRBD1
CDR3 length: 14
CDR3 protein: CASSTRTGVYEQYF
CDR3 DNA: TGTGCCAGCAGCACCCGGACAGGGGTCTACGAGCAGTACTTC

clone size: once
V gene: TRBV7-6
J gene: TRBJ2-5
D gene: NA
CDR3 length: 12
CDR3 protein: CASSLAKETQYF
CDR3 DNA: TGTGCCAGCAGCTTAGCCAAAGAGACCCAGTACTTC

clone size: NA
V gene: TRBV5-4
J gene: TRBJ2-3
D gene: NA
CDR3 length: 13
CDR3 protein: CASSLTGSDTQYF
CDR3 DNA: TGTGCCAGCAGCTTGACAGGGTCAGATACGCAGTATTTT

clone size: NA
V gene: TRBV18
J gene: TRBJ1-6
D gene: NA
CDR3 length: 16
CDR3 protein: CASSSQGFGSNSPLHF
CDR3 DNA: TGTGCCAGCTCATCCCAGGGTTTTGGTTCTAATTCACCCCTCCACTTT

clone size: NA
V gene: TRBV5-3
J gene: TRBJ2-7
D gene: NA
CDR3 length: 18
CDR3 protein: CARSFLCGQRDCSYEQYF
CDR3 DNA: NA

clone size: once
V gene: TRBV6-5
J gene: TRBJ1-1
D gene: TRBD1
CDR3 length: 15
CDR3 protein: CASSHGGQGNTEAFF
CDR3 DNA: TGTGCCAGCAGCCACGGGGGACAGGGGAACACTGAAGCTTTCTTT

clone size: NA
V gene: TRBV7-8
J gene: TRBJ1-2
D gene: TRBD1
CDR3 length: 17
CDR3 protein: CASSLRDSPPQGAGYTF
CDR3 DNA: TGTGCCAGCAGCTTAAGGGACAGTCCCCCACAAGGGGCTGGCTACACCTTC

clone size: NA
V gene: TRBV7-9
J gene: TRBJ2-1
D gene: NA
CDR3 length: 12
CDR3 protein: CASSPSGAEQFF
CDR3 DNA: TGTGCCAGCAGTCCCTCTGGAGCTGAGCAGTTCTTC

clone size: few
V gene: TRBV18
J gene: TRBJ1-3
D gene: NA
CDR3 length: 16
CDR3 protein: CASSPSDLRAGNTIYF
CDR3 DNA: TGTGCCAGCTCACCGTCGGACTTGAGGGCTGGAAACACCATATATTTT

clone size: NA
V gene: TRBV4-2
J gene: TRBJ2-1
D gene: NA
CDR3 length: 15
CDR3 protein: CASSQEGRGGNEQFF
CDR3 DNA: TGTGCCAGCAGCCAAGAGGGCAGGGGCGGGAATGAGCAGTTCTTC

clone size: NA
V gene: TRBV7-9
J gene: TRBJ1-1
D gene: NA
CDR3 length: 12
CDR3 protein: CASTEQNTEAFF
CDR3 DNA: TGTGCCAGCACCGAACAGAACACTGAAGCTTTCTTT

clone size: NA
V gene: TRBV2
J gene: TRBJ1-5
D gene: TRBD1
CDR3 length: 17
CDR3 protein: CASSEGEGQGPHQPQHF
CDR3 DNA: TGTGCCAGCAGTGAGGGGGAGGGACAGGGTCCCCATCAGCCCCAGCATTTT